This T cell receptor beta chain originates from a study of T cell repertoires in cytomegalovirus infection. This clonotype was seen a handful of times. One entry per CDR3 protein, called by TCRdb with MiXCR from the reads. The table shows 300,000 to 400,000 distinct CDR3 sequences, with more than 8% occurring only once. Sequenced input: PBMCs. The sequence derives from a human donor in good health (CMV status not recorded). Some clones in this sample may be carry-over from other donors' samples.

The CDR3 DNA is TGTGCCAGCAGTTTAACGGGTCAGCCCCAGCATTTT. Translating gives CASSLTGQPQHF. The chain carries TRBV27 and TRBJ1-5; D is ambiguous. The germline V gene has CDR1 MNHEY and CDR2 SMNVEV (reference sequence). The length of the CDR3 is 12 residues. V lost 2 bases and J 6 bases, leaving 5 bases between the germline ends.